This TCR beta chain was captured by sequencing in a study of blood T cell repertoires in COVID-19. About the study: Sites in the United States, Italy and Spain provided acute and convalescent COVID-19 samples. The cDNA or gDNA used as material had been derived from T cells, B-cell-depleted T cells, or PBMCs.

The CDR3 contains 13 residues. Germline loops: CDR1 SGHNT, CDR2 YYREEE (reference sequence). Between the trimmed V and J ends, which lost 3 bases and 0 bases, there was a span of 6 bases. Original data processing: Using reference gene primer amplification, nucleated cell counts were estimated. Assay used: immunoSEQ multiplex PCR; TCRdb lists only in-frame clones, some missing. The DNA gave D and trimming, while V, J and clone size come from that table. The sample has around 200,000 clones, roughly 89% seen once. The sample taken for sequencing was peripheral blood. The TCR was taken from a woman between 18 and 30 years old who had recovered from COVID-19. This chain uses TRBV5-4 with TRBJ2-5, with a possible D match to TRBD1 (5 bases). In nucleotides, the CDR3 is TGTGCCAGCAGCTCCAGGGACCAAGAGACCCAGTACTTC. Translating it yields CASSSRDQETQYF.